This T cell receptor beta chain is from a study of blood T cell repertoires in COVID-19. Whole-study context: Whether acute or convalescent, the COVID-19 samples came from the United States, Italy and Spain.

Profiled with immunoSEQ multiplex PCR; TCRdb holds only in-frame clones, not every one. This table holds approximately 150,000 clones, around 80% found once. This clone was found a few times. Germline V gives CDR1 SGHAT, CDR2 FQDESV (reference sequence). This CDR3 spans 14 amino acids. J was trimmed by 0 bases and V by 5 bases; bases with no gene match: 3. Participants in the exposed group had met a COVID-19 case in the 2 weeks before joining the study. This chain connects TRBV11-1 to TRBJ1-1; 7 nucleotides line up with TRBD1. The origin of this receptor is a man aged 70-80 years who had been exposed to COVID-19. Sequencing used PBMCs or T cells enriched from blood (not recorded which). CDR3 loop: CASSPQGMNTEAFF. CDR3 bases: TGTGCCAGCAGCCCACAGGGGATGAACACTGAAGCTTTCTTT.